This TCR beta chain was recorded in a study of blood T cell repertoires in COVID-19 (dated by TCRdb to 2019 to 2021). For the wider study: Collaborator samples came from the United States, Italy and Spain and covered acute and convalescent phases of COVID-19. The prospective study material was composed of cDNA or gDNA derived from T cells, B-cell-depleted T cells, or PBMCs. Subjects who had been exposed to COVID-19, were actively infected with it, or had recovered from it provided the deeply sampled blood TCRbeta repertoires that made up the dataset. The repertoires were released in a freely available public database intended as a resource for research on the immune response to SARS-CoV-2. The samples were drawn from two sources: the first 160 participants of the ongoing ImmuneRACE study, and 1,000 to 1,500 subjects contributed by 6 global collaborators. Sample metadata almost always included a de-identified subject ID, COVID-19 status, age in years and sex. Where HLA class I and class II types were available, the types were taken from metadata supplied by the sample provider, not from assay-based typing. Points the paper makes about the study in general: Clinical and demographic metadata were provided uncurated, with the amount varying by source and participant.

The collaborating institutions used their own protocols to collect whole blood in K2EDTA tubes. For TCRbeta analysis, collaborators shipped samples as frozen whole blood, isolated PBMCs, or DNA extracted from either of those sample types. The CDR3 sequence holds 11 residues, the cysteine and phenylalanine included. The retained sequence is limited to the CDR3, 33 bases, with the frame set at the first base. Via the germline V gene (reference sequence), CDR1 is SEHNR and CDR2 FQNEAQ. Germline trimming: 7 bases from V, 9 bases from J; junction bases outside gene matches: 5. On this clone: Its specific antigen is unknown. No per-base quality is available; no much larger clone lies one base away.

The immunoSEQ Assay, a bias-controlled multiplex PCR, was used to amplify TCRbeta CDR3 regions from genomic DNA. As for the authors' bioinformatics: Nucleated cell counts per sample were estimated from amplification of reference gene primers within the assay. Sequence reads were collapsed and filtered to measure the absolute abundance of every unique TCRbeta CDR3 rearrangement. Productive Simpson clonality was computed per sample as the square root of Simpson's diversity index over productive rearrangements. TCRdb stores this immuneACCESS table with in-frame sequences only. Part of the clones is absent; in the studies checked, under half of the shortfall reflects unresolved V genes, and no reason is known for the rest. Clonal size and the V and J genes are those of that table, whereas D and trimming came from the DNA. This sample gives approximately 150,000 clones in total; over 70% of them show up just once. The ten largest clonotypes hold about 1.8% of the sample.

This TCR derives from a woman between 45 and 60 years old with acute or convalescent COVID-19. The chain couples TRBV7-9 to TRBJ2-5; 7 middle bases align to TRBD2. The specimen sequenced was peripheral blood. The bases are TGTGCCAGCATGGGAGGGGAGGCCCAGTACTTC. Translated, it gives CASMGGEAQYF.